This record looks at one TCR beta chain sequence and its context. The data stem from a study of OX40 agonist ivuxolimab in advanced cancers. Overall study context: From 23 to 79 years was the age range, with a mean of about 56 years, and approximately 80% were male.

This CDR3 has 14 amino acids. Germline V CDR1 and CDR2: MNHEY, SVGAGI. The ends were cut back, 5 bases at V and 2 bases at J, with 13 bases in the middle. Method: immunoSEQ multiplex PCR; TCRdb's copy keeps in-frame clones and lacks some. The sample has some 77,000 clones, around 86% seen once; the top ten hold under 6.5%. Specimen: CD4+ or CD8+ T cells sorted from blood, collected in a trial of the OX40 agonist ivuxolimab. The TCR comes from an adult with an advanced solid tumor such as melanoma, head and neck, liver or kidney cancer. The rearrangement joins TRBV6-5 to TRBJ2-7, with a possible D match to TRBD1 (6 bases). The CDR3 region is CASSETWTAYEQYF. In DNA, the CDR3 is TGTGCCAGCAGTGAAACTTGGACAGCCTACGAGCAGTACTTC.